Each of the 18 T cell receptor beta chains below was sequenced from the same sample in a study of read filtering for tumor transcriptome and immune sequencing. Molecular barcoded adaptors covering alpha/delta and beta/gamma chains were used on about 0.4 ug RNA. MiXCR was run by TCRdb on the reads, yielding one entry per CDR3 protein. Of tens of thousands of distinct CDR3 sequences detected, roughly 15% appear once; the ten largest clones hold less than 45%. Material for sequencing was a population of CD138-negative cells sorted from bone marrow. All receptors derive from a donor aged 40 or over with multiple myeloma.

A word on this clonotype: The CDR3 ends on some other residue instead of the conserved phenylalanine or tryptophan, so this is likely a read error. The rearrangement links TRBV7-2 to TRBJ1-3, with a weak D call TRBD1 (5 bases). CDR1 SGHTA and CDR2 FQGNSA come from the germline V gene. The CDR3 is 14 residues long. The CDR3 DNA reads TGTGCCAGCAGCTTAGAGGACACTGGAAGCACCATATATTCT. This sequence encodes CASSLEDTGSTIYS.

Concerning this clonotype itself: A read error may be the cause here, since a much bigger clone is one base away. CDR3 amino acids: CAWTTNAEAFF. The DNA for the CDR3 is TGTGCCTGGACTACGAACGCTGAAGCTTTCTTT. This chain uses TRBV30 with TRBJ1-1; D not certain. The germline gives CDR1 GTSNPN, CDR2 SVGIG (reference sequence). The CDR3 is made up of 11 amino acids.

There are many counts of this clonotype. The chain combines TRBV6-2 or TRBV6-3 with TRBJ2-5; 11 bases align to TRBD2. V lost 5 bases and J lost 2; bases outside the gene matches: 1. Germline V gene data show CDR1 as MNHEY and CDR2 as SVGEGT. The CDR3 spans 14 residues. The DNA for the CDR3 is TGTGCCAGCAGTGGGACTAGCGGACAAGAGACCCAGTACTTC. Amino acids: CASSGTSGQETQYF.

To note about this clonotype: This may be a read error: a much more frequent sequence differs by one nucleotide. This rearrangement joins TRBV4-1 to TRBJ1-1, with D unresolved. This CDR3 has 16 amino acids. Trimming shortened V by 4 bases and J by 1 base, and 16 bases separated the two germline ends. In germline, CDR1 is MGHRA, CDR2 YSYEKL. The CDR3 loop reads CASSPTLRNTNTEAFF. DNA for the CDR3: TGCGCCAGCAGCCCTACCCTGCGCAACACGAACACTGAAGCTTTCTTT.

This clonotype was seen a few times. This may be a read error: a much more frequent sequence differs by one nucleotide. The final CDR3 position lacks the conserved phenylalanine or tryptophan, pointing to a likely read error. J is TRBJ1-1 and V is TRBV4-3; TRBD1 matches 7 bases. Germline V gives CDR1 LGHNA, CDR2 YSLEER. With 1 base clipped from V and 0 bases from J, the junction kept 8 bases outside the gene matches. The CDR3 consists of 17 residues. Here the CDR3 reads CASSQVQGLPMNTEAFL. As DNA, the CDR3 is TGCGCCAGCAGCCAAGTACAGGGGCTTCCTATGAACACTGAAGCTTTCCTT.

This clonotype was seen ten or more times. The chain is built from TRBV2 and TRBJ1-1, with D unclear. The CDR3 sequence is 11 residues long. Germline V lookup: CDR1 SNHLY, CDR2 FYNNEI. The V gene lost 8 bases and the J gene lost 3 bases, with 7 bases spanning the gap. The CDR3 coding sequence is TGTGCCAGCCTCCTGGACACTGAAGCTTTCTTT. It specifies CASLLDTEAFF. Full variable domain (missing parts from reference TRBV2 and TRBJ1-1): EPEVTQTPSHQVTQMGQEVILRCVPISNHLYFYWYRQILGQKVEFLVSFYNNEISEKSEIFDDQFSVERPDGSNFTLKIRSTKLEDSAMYFCASLLDTEAFFGQGTRLTVV.

At least ten counts were recorded for this clonotype. The chain carries TRBV5-1 and TRBJ1-1, with a weak D call TRBD1 (6 bases). Germline V CDR1 and CDR2: SGHRS, YFSETQ. V lost 1 base to trimming and J lost 2 bases, with 18 bases between them. The length of the CDR3 is 17 residues. CDR3 amino acids: CASSLNPLTGFNTEAFF. The CDR3 DNA reads TGCGCCAGCAGCTTGAATCCCCTGACAGGATTTAACACTGAAGCTTTCTTT.

This clonotype was observed many times. This chain links TRBV6-2 or TRBV6-3 with TRBJ2-1, with D unclear. V lost 5 bases to trimming and J lost 3 bases, with 8 bases between them. Germline V gene data show CDR1 as MNHEY and CDR2 as SVGEGT. The length of the CDR3 is 13 residues. The CDR3 DNA sequence: TGTGCCAGCAGTCCCGACGGCTACAATGAGCAGTTCTTC. It encodes CASSPDGYNEQFF.

This clonotype was picked up a small number of times. Possible read error: a much larger clone is one base away. The gene calls are TRBV7-2 and TRBJ1-2; D call uncertain. The CDR3 spans 12 residues. V was cut by 4 bases and J by 7 bases, with 10 bases left in between. CDR1 is SGHTA, CDR2 FQGNSA, per germline. This CDR3 is CASSWAYCGYTF. The CDR3 DNA sequence: TGTGCCAGCAGCTGGGCTTACTGTGGCTACACCTTC.

In its sample, this clonotype was seen many times. This chain joins TRBV3-1 and TRBJ2-2; 10 positions match TRBD2. After removal of 0 bases from V and 4 bases from J, the junction contained 2 bases not matched to a gene. This CDR3 spans 16 amino acids. Germline V gene data show CDR1 as LGHDT and CDR2 as YNNKEL (reference sequence). DNA for the CDR3: TGTGCCAGCAGCCAAGATCCTAGCGGGGGCACCGGGGAGCTGTTTTTT. Translation gives CASSQDPSGGTGELFF.

This clonotype was observed at least ten times. The chain uses TRBV15 and TRBJ2-1; 7 bases match TRBD2. V gave up 5 bases and J gave up 3 bases; unmatched junction bases: 4. Germline CDR1 is LNHNV and CDR2 is YYDKDF (reference sequence). The CDR3 extends over 14 amino acids. The CDR3 coding sequence is TGTGCCACCAGCGGGCGGGAGAGCTACAATGAGCAGTTCTTC. This translates into CATSGRESYNEQFF.

V and J are TRBV6-2 or TRBV6-3 and TRBJ2-5; 9 positions agree with TRBD1. The germline V gene encodes CDR1 MNHEY and CDR2 SVGEGT. The CDR3 runs to 15 residues. Losses at the gene ends were 6 bases for V and 0 bases for J; bases not matched to a gene: 5. The CDR3 sequence is CASRYRQGDQETQYF. The CDR3 bases are TGTGCCAGCAGGTACCGACAGGGGGACCAAGAGACCCAGTACTTC.

This clonotype was seen many times. V gene TRBV11-2 combines with J gene TRBJ2-2; maybe TRBD2 (5 bases). V was clipped by 0 bases and J by 7 bases, with 9 bases between them. CDR3 size: 14 residues. Germline CDR1 is SGHAT and CDR2 is FQNNGV. CDR3 amino acids: CASSLDDGDGELFF. CDR3 in DNA: TGTGCCAGCAGCTTAGATGACGGGGACGGGGAGCTGTTTTTT. Full variable domain (outside the CDR3, taken from reference TRBV11-2 and TRBJ2-2): EAGVAQSPRYKIIEKRQSVAFWCNPISGHATLYWYQQILGQGPKLLIQFQNNGVVDDSQLPKDRFSAERLKGVDSTLKIQPAKLEDSAVYLCASSLDDGDGELFFGEGSRLTVL.

This clonotype was seen repeatedly, ten times or more. This chain links TRBV3-1 with TRBJ2-7, with TRBD2 matching 7 bases. The V gene end was trimmed by 3 bases and the J gene end by 1 base; junction bases not matched to a gene: 3. Germline CDR1 is LGHDT and CDR2 is YNNKEL (reference sequence). The CDR3 is made up of 14 amino acids. In DNA, the CDR3 is TGTGCCAGCAGCCAGCGGGAGAGGTCCTACGAGCAGTACTTC. It encodes CASSQRERSYEQYF.

This clonotype was recorded many times. The CDR3 nucleotides read TGTGCCAGCTCTTCCGCAGGGAGGGATCAGCCCCAGCATTTT. Protein sequence: CASSSAGRDQPQHF. This chain uses TRBV28 with TRBJ1-5; D may be TRBD1 (5 bases). The CDR3 extends over 14 amino acids. The germline CDR1 and CDR2 sequences are MDHEN and SYDVKM. V was pared by 8 bases and J by 5 bases, with 16 bases between. Full variable domain (outside the CDR3, taken from reference TRBV28 and TRBJ1-5): DVKVTQSSRYLVKRTGEKVFLECVQDMDHENMFWYRQDPGLGLRLIYFSYDVKMKEKGDIPEGYSVSREKKERFSLILESASTNQTSMYLCASSSAGRDQPQHFGDGTRLSIL.

The chain links TRBV19 to TRBJ2-2; 9 nucleotides agree with TRBD2. The CDR3 length is 18 residues. Trimming took 3 bases from V and 3 from J; bases not matched to a gene: 11. CDR1 is LNHDA and CDR2 is SQIVND in the germline V gene (reference sequence). The CDR3 bases are TGTGCCAGTAGTATTCGGTTAACTAGCGGGTCGTACACCGGGGAGCTGTTTTTT. Protein sequence: CASSIRLTSGSYTGELFF.

Notes on this clonotype: A much more abundant neighbour one base away suggests this may be a read error. Since the CDR3 does not end with the conserved phenylalanine or tryptophan, this likely comes from a read error. The CDR3 region has the DNA TGTGCCAGCAGCTTAGGTCCTGGTCAGCCCCAGCATCTT. Amino acid sequence: CASSLGPGQPQHL. The chain links TRBV7-6 to TRBJ1-5; D unclear. V lost 1 base, J lost 6 bases, and 7 bases lay in between. Germline CDR1 is SGHVS and CDR2 is FNYEAQ. CDR3 size: 13 residues.

In its sample, this clonotype was seen a few times. A much bigger clone sits one base away, suggesting this may be a read error. The chain combines TRBV11-2 with TRBJ1-1, with D unresolved. Trimming stripped 0 bases from V and 8 bases from J, with 10 bases between. The CDR3 consists of 13 residues. Germline CDR1 SGHAT, CDR2 FQNNGV. CDR3 amino acids: CASSLEIDGEAFF. In DNA form, the CDR3 reads TGTGCCAGCAGCTTAGAGATAGACGGAGAAGCTTTCTTT.